One sample yielded the 6 T cell receptor beta chains listed below, sequenced in a study of blood T cell repertoires in COVID-19. Profiling relied on immunoSEQ multiplex PCR, and the TCRdb table lists in-frame clones only, not all of them. Found here are 65,000 to 75,000 clones, approximately 80% of them singletons; the top ten hold 8.5% to 10%. Sequencing used peripheral blood. The source is a woman aged 80 or over with acute or convalescent COVID-19.

This clone has just a few counts. In the same sample, other DNA sequences code for this CDR3. V usage is TRBV2 and J usage is TRBJ1-2; maybe TRBD1 (5 bases). Germline-derived CDR1 and CDR2 are SNHLY and FYNNEI. There are 12 residues in the CDR3. V was cut by 7 bases and J by 1 base, with 7 bases left in between. The CDR3 sequence: CASNGGNYGYTF. The CDR3 nucleotides are TGTGCCAGCAACGGGGGTAACTATGGCTACACCTTC.

The chain recombines TRBV5-8 with TRBJ1-4; the D gene is possibly TRBD1 (5 bases). V lost 1 base to trimming and J lost 4 bases, with 11 bases between them. The CDR3 sequence is 15 residues long. CDR1 is SGHTS, CDR2 YDEGEE, per germline. This CDR3 reads CASSLRGLINEKLFF. The CDR3 DNA reads as TGTGCCAGCAGCTTGAGGGGACTGATTAATGAAAAACTGTTTTTT.

V and J are TRBV9 and TRBJ2-7; 7 bases align to TRBD1. The CDR3 length is 15 residues. V lost 1 base, J lost 4 bases, and 8 bases stayed unmatched. CDR1 and CDR2 from the germline V gene are SGDLS and YYNGEE. CDR3 amino acids: CASSVSVQGVYEQYF. The DNA for the CDR3 is TGTGCCAGCAGCGTATCGGTCCAGGGGGTTTACGAGCAGTACTTC.

The chain is built from TRBV6-5 and TRBJ1-3; D might be TRBD1 (5 bases). Per germline, CDR1 MNHEY and CDR2 SVGAGI. V lost 3 bases to trimming and J lost 7 bases, with 10 bases between them. This CDR3 has 13 amino acids. This CDR3 reads CASSYGGDNTIYF. The DNA for the CDR3 is TGTGCCAGCAGTTATGGGGGGGACAACACCATATATTTT.

Only a few counts were recorded for this clone. V usage is TRBV19 and J usage is TRBJ1-5; no firm D call. This CDR3 has 16 residues. V lost 6 bases to trimming and J lost 2 bases, with 17 bases between them. Germline V gene data show CDR1 as LNHDA and CDR2 as SQIVND (reference sequence). The chain's CDR3 is CASRDVWEHRNQPQHF. Here the CDR3 DNA reads TGTGCCAGTAGAGACGTCTGGGAGCACCGCAATCAGCCCCAGCATTTT.

In DNA, the CDR3 is TGTGCCAGCGGACGGGGGGGTCCGAGCTCCTACAATGAGCAGTTCTTC. It encodes CASGRGGPSSYNEQFF. This chain links TRBV5-4 with TRBJ2-1; TRBD2 matches at 8 bases. The V segment lost 7 bases and the J segment 0 bases; nucleotides outside the gene matches: 9. Germline V gives CDR1 SGHNT, CDR2 YYREEE (reference sequence). The CDR3 sequence is 16 residues long. The whole variable domain, remainder taken from reference TRBV5-4 and TRBJ2-1, is ETGVTQSPTHLIKTRGQQVTLRCSSQSGHNTVSWYQQALGQGPQFIFQYYREEENGRGNFPPRFSGLQFPNYSSELNVNALELDDSALYLCASGRGGPSSYNEQFFGPGTRLTVL.